These 31 T cell receptor beta chains were all obtained from the same sample, sequenced in a study of T cell changes during pregnancy in multiple sclerosis (dated by TCRdb to between 2018 and 2021). The library was made by the immunoSEQ multiplex PCR assay. TCRdb stores this immuneACCESS table with in-frame sequences only. Part of the clones is absent; in the studies checked, under half of the shortfall reflects unresolved V genes, and no reason is known for the rest. The sample table shows tens of thousands of clones, and 75% to 95% are seen once. In total, the top ten clones hold 0.7% of the sample. This material consisted of CD4+ T cells from peripheral blood mononuclear cells, taken before pregnancy. All receptors come from a female donor with multiple sclerosis, enrolled in a pregnancy study.

In DNA, the CDR3 is TGCAGCGTCGTTTACTACAACACCGGGGAGCTGTTTTTT. It codes for CSVVYYNTGELFF. The chain is built from TRBV29-1 and TRBJ2-2; D unclear. The CDR3 spans 13 residues. The V gene's germline CDR1 is SQVTM and CDR2 ANQGSEA. Trimming left V 6 bases short and J 2 bases short, with 10 bases between.

The chain is built from TRBV7-2 and TRBJ1-1; 7 bases are shared with TRBD1. Germline values: CDR1 SGHTA, CDR2 FQGNSA. There are 13 residues in the CDR3. Trimming took 5 bases from V and 3 from J; bases not matched to a gene: 3. Here the CDR3 reads CASSRDSHTEAFF. The CDR3 DNA reads as TGTGCCAGCAGCCGGGACAGTCACACTGAAGCTTTCTTT.

The count of this clone is one. The V and J genes are TRBV10-3 and TRBJ2-2; 13 bases agree with TRBD2. This CDR3 is built from 15 residues. The germline gives CDR1 ENHRY, CDR2 SYGVKD. V was clipped by 10 bases and J by 5 bases; unmatched bases: 7. CDR3 residues: CATGLAGEGTGELFF. CDR3 sequence (DNA): TGTGCCACCGGACTAGCGGGGGAGGGGACCGGGGAGCTGTTTTTT.

The V and J genes are TRBV10-3 and TRBJ2-2, with D unclear. V lost 8 bases to trimming and J lost 6 bases, with 16 bases between them. The germline V gene has CDR1 ENHRY and CDR2 SYGVKD. This CDR3 comprises 14 residues. CDR3 sequence reads: CAIQQPVQPGELFF. The CDR3 coding sequence is TGTGCCATCCAACAGCCGGTGCAACCCGGGGAGCTGTTTTTT.

This CDR3 is CASGLVRRGVTTGGHYEQYF. The CDR3 DNA reads TGTGCTAGTGGTTTGGTACGGCGCGGGGTCACCACAGGCGGCCACTACGAGCAGTACTTC. The gene calls are TRBV12-5 and TRBJ2-7, with D tentatively TRBD2 (6 bases). CDR3 length: 20 amino acids. The V gene lost 0 bases and the J gene lost 3 bases, with 27 bases spanning the gap. Per the germline V gene, CDR1 is LGHNT and CDR2 is FRNRAP.

The V call is TRBV30, the J call TRBJ1-5; D is unclear. Germline lookup yields CDR1 GTSNPN and CDR2 SVGIG (reference sequence). The CDR3 consists of 13 residues. Trimming cost V 0 bases and J 4 bases, with 7 bases left between them. DNA for the CDR3: TGTGCCTGGAGTGTGGACTTAAATCAGCCCCAGCATTTT. This encodes CAWSVDLNQPQHF.

V usage is TRBV5-1 and J usage is TRBJ1-5, with D possibly matching TRBD1 (6 bases). Trimming removed 3 bases at V and 2 bases at J, with 15 bases between. This CDR3 has 16 amino acids. Germline CDR1 reads SGHRS; CDR2 reads YFSETQ. This CDR3 is CASSSTGIGGNQPQHF. In DNA form, the CDR3 reads TGCGCCAGCAGCTCCACAGGGATCGGTGGCAATCAGCCCCAGCATTTT.

In this sample, this clone turned up once. The rearrangement joins TRBV14 to TRBJ1-2, with D perhaps matching TRBD1 (5 bases). The V gene's germline CDR1 is SGHDN and CDR2 FVKESK. This CDR3 has 16 residues. V lost 0 bases and J 4 bases, leaving 15 bases between the germline ends. The CDR3 loop reads CASSQDGTTRGYGYTF. For the CDR3, the DNA is TGTGCCAGCAGCCAAGACGGGACTACCCGTGGCTATGGCTACACCTTC.

This chain links TRBV19 with TRBJ1-1; 7 bases line up with TRBD1. CDR3 length: 15 amino acids. Germline V gives CDR1 LNHDA, CDR2 SQIVND (reference sequence). With 3 bases clipped from V and 1 base from J, the junction kept 5 bases outside the gene matches. This CDR3 reads CASSMGTVRNTEAFF. The CDR3 region has the DNA TGTGCCAGTAGTATGGGGACAGTGAGGAACACTGAAGCTTTCTTT.

V is TRBV2 and J is TRBJ2-3; 8 nucleotides agree with TRBD1. V shed 6 bases and J 13 bases; nucleotides not matched to a gene: 12. This CDR3 comprises 13 residues. Germline CDR1 and CDR2: SNHLY and FYNNEI. This chain's CDR3 is CASSPDRVVNEYF. DNA of the CDR3: TGTGCCAGCAGCCCGGACAGGGTTGTAAATGAGTATTTT.

The chain employs TRBV5-4 and TRBJ2-1, with 10 bases that match TRBD2. Trimming at V came to 4 bases and at J to 10 bases, leaving 8 bases not matched to a gene. The CDR3 loop spans 14 amino acids. Germline V gene lookup returns CDR1 SGHNT and CDR2 YYREEE (reference sequence). The CDR3 here is CASSLAGEAREQFF. CDR3 nucleotide sequence: TGTGCCAGCAGCCTAGCGGGGGAAGCGCGGGAGCAGTTCTTC.

The rearrangement joins TRBV5-5 to TRBJ1-1; D might be TRBD1 (6 bases). V lost 4 bases, J lost 4 bases, and 23 bases lay in between. The germline V gene has CDR1 SGHKS and CDR2 YYEKEE (reference sequence). This CDR3 has 17 residues. The chain's CDR3 is CASSPDRLVMSRTEAFF. The CDR3 DNA follows: TGTGCCAGCAGCCCCGACAGGCTCGTAATGTCGCGCACTGAAGCTTTCTTT.

The chain uses TRBV18 and TRBJ2-1; D is unclear. This CDR3 has 13 residues. V was shortened by 3 bases and J by 5 bases, with 8 bases between the two germline ends. Per the germline V gene, CDR1 is KGHSH and CDR2 is LQKENI. Written as DNA, the CDR3 is TGTGCCAGCTCACCCCAGATTGACAATGAGCAGTTCTTC. This sequence encodes CASSPQIDNEQFF.

V gene TRBV6-1 combines with J gene TRBJ2-1; D may be TRBD1 (6 bases). The germline V gene encodes CDR1 MNHNS and CDR2 SASEGT. Trimming stripped 1 base from V and 2 bases from J, with 9 bases between. This CDR3 comprises 15 residues. The DNA for the CDR3 is TGTGCCAGCAGTGAAGAGACAGGAGCCTACAATGAGCAGTTCTTC. It codes for CASSEETGAYNEQFF.

CDR3 loop: CASSSGTSGRTDTQYF. CDR3 DNA: TGTGCCAGCAGTTCCGGGACTAGCGGGAGAACAGATACGCAGTATTTT. This chain uses TRBV7-3 with TRBJ2-3, with 14 nucleotides matching TRBD2. Germline loops: CDR1 SGHTA, CDR2 FQGTGA. J was trimmed by 3 bases and V by 6 bases; bases with no gene match: 5. This CDR3 comprises 16 residues.

This sequence joins TRBV18 and TRBJ2-3; 9 bases line up with TRBD1. This CDR3 comprises 15 residues. Trimming removed 4 bases from V and 1 base from J; junction bases left unmatched: 3. Germline V gene data show CDR1 as KGHSH and CDR2 as LQKENI. CDR3 amino acids: CASSLRTGGTDTQYF. CDR3 in DNA: TGTGCCAGCTCACTAAGGACAGGGGGCACAGATACGCAGTATTTT.

The J gene is TRBJ2-1, the V gene TRBV7-9; a possible D gene is TRBD2 (6 bases). Per the germline V gene, CDR1 is SEHNR and CDR2 is FQNEAQ (reference sequence). This CDR3 has 15 residues. Trimming removed 6 bases from V and 9 bases from J, with 21 bases in between. This CDR3 reads CASSGLAGRSGEQFF. DNA for the CDR3: TGTGCCAGCAGTGGACTGGCGGGACGGAGTGGTGAGCAGTTCTTC.

This clone was counted a few times. V gene TRBV2 combines with J gene TRBJ1-2, with D possibly TRBD1 on 5 matching bases. Trimming removed 6 bases from V and 6 bases from J, with 11 bases in between. CDR1 and CDR2 from the germline V gene are SNHLY and FYNNEI. The CDR3 is 12 amino acids. Written as DNA, the CDR3 is TGTGCCAGCAGGGAGCAGGGTCATGGCTACACCTTC. It translates to CASREQGHGYTF. Full variable domain (outside the CDR3, taken from reference TRBV2 and TRBJ1-2): EPEVTQTPSHQVTQMGQEVILRCVPISNHLYFYWYRQILGQKVEFLVSFYNNEISEKSEIFDDQFSVERPDGSNFTLKIRSTKLEDSAMYFCASREQGHGYTFGSGTRLTVV.

The chain uses TRBV6-1 and TRBJ2-5, with D possibly matching TRBD2 (5 bases). V was shortened by 7 bases and J by 5 bases, with 11 bases between the two germline ends. The CDR3 spans 12 residues. The germline CDR1 and CDR2 sequences are MNHNS and SASEGT. The CDR3 is CASTESGETQYF. In nucleotides, the CDR3 is TGTGCCAGCACAGAAAGCGGCGAGACCCAGTACTTC.

This rearrangement joins TRBV5-8 to TRBJ2-7; 7 bases align to TRBD2. From germline, CDR1 is SGHTS and CDR2 YDEGEE. There are 16 residues in the CDR3. The junction had 12 bases not matched to a gene; V was cut back by 4 bases and J by 2 bases. The CDR3 DNA sequence: TGTGCCAGCAGCCCCCTCTCTAGCGGCCGCCCCTACGAGCAGTACTTC. This codes for CASSPLSSGRPYEQYF.

The gene calls are TRBV18 and TRBJ1-2, with 7 bases fitting TRBD1. With V trimmed by 2 bases and J by 6 bases, 12 bases remained unmatched. CDR1 and CDR2 from the germline V gene are KGHSH and LQKENI. The CDR3 extends over 16 amino acids. The CDR3 here is CASSPGTELKGHGYTF. CDR3 sequence (DNA): TGTGCCAGCTCACCAGGGACAGAGTTAAAGGGCCATGGCTACACCTTC.

For the CDR3, the DNA is TGTGCCATCGAGTGGAGTACGGGCGAGCAGTACTTC. Translated: CAIEWSTGEQYF. V is TRBV10-3 and J is TRBJ2-7; D is ambiguous. There are 12 residues in the CDR3. Germline CDR1 and CDR2: ENHRY and SYGVKD. The ends were cut back, 8 bases at V and 6 bases at J, with 14 bases in the middle.

This chain links TRBV7-3 with TRBJ2-2; 9 bases line up with TRBD1. The V segment lost 5 bases and the J segment 1 base; nucleotides outside the gene matches: 8. The germline V gene has CDR1 SGHTA and CDR2 FQGTGA. CDR3 size: 17 residues. CDR3 in amino acids: CASSMEPGQGNTGELFF. For the CDR3, the DNA is TGTGCCAGCAGCATGGAACCGGGACAGGGGAACACCGGGGAGCTGTTTTTT.

The chain has TRBV9 and TRBJ2-3; 7 bases are a match to TRBD2. The germline gives CDR1 SGDLS, CDR2 YYNGEE. The CDR3 length is 17 residues. V shed 4 bases and J 0 bases; nucleotides not matched to a gene: 11. This CDR3 is CASSTIPGGGSTDTQYF. The CDR3 region has the DNA TGTGCCAGCAGCACAATCCCGGGAGGAGGCAGCACAGATACGCAGTATTTT.

The V and J genes are TRBV28 and TRBJ2-5; D may be TRBD2 (5 bases). There are 11 residues in the CDR3. Germline V gives CDR1 MDHEN, CDR2 SYDVKM. Trimming removed 8 bases from V and 5 bases from J, with 9 bases in between. This CDR3 reads CASVRGETQYF. CDR3 DNA: TGTGCCAGCGTCAGAGGGGAGACCCAGTACTTC.

The rearrangement joins TRBV2 to TRBJ2-3; 11 positions match TRBD1. J lost 5 bases, V lost 7 bases, and 8 bases had no gene match. CDR1 is SNHLY, CDR2 FYNNEI, per germline. This CDR3 contains 15 residues. CDR3 amino acids: CASTGRDRGIDTQYF. The DNA for the CDR3 is TGTGCCAGCACAGGCCGGGACAGGGGGATAGATACGCAGTATTTT.

The chain recombines TRBV5-1 with TRBJ2-1; the match to TRBD2 covers 14 bases. J lost 7 bases, V lost 4 bases, and 7 bases had no gene match. The germline CDR1 and CDR2 sequences are SGHRS and YFSETQ. CDR3 size: 16 residues. In nucleotides, the CDR3 is TGCGCCAGCAGCGCGAGGACTAGCGGGGGGATGAATGAGCAGTTCTTC. This codes for CASSARTSGGMNEQFF.

This clone is classed as medium-sized. The chain carries TRBV14 and TRBJ1-1, with unresolved D. V lost 7 bases, J lost 4 bases, and 16 bases lay in between. Per germline, CDR1 SGHDN and CDR2 FVKESK. CDR3 length: 14 residues. CDR3: CASTQVYGGTEAFF. CDR3 in DNA: TGTGCCAGCACCCAGGTCTACGGAGGCACTGAAGCTTTCTTT.

The V call is TRBV28, the J call TRBJ1-2; 7 bases are shared with TRBD1. The CDR3 spans 15 residues. Per germline, CDR1 MDHEN and CDR2 SYDVKM. The V and J ends lost 7 bases and 2 bases, in that order; junction bases with no gene match: 10. The CDR3 protein is CASKSRSTGNYGYTF. The DNA of the CDR3 is TGTGCCAGCAAGAGCCGGTCGACAGGGAACTATGGCTACACCTTC.

The gene calls are TRBV4-2 and TRBJ2-7; D might be TRBD1 (5 bases). Trimming took 0 bases from V and 2 from J, leaving 8 bases between them. In germline, CDR1 is LGHNA, CDR2 YNFKEQ. The CDR3 runs 14 residues. As DNA, the CDR3 is TGTGCCAGCAGCCAAGATGTCAGGGCCTACGAGCAGTACTTC. Encoded protein: CASSQDVRAYEQYF.

The chain carries TRBV29-1 and TRBJ1-2; D is perhaps TRBD1 (5 bases). This CDR3 spans 14 amino acids. CDR1 and CDR2 (germline): SQVTM, ANQGSEA. Trimming cost V 0 bases and J 4 bases, with 12 bases left between them. As DNA, the CDR3 is TGCAGCGTTGAAGAAAGCAGGGTTTCCTATGGCTACACCTTC. This translates into CSVEESRVSYGYTF. Filled out from reference TRBV29-1 and TRBJ1-2, the complete variable domain reads SAVISQKPSRDICQRGTSLTIQCQVDSQVTMMFWYRQQPGQSLTLIATANQGSEATYESGFVIDKFPISRPNLTFSTLTVSNMSPEDSSIYLCSVEESRVSYGYTFGSGTRLTVV.